These 25 T cell receptor beta chains were all obtained from the same sample, sequenced in a study of graft-versus-host responses after intestinal transplantation. These receptors are not linked to any known antigen. Some clones are missing from TCRdb's copy, which holds only in-frame ones; the method was immunoSEQ multiplex PCR. The sample yields tens of thousands of clones, approximately 94% seen once. Source: unstimulated CD8+ T cells sorted from spleen or lymph node cells, taken before intestinal transplant. Every receptor here comes from a human donor who received an intestinal transplant.

The V and J genes are TRBV14 and TRBJ1-4; TRBD1 matches 7 bases. There are 13 residues in the CDR3. Germline CDR1 reads SGHDN; CDR2 reads FVKESK. J lost 7 bases, V lost 5 bases, and 4 bases had no gene match. The CDR3, as DNA: TGTGCCAGCAGCTCACGACAGGGTGAAAAACTGTTTTTT. It encodes CASSSRQGEKLFF.

V is TRBV9 and J is TRBJ2-7, with D perhaps matching TRBD2 (5 bases). Trimming shortened V by 3 bases and J by 2 bases, and 15 bases separated the two germline ends. The CDR3 length is 15 residues. The germline CDR1 and CDR2 sequences are SGDLS and YYNGEE. The CDR3 here is CASSGGEDGAYEQYF. For the CDR3, the DNA is TGTGCCAGCAGCGGGGGAGAGGACGGGGCCTACGAGCAGTACTTC.

This chain uses TRBV11-1 with TRBJ2-1; D is perhaps TRBD2 (6 bases). Germline CDR1 and CDR2: SGHAT and FQDESV (reference sequence). The CDR3 spans 15 residues. Trimming cost V 4 bases and J 0 bases, with 10 bases left between them. CDR3 protein: CASSSGLSSYNEQFF. The CDR3 region has the DNA TGTGCCAGCAGCTCCGGACTAAGCTCCTACAATGAGCAGTTCTTC.

The rearrangement uses TRBV28 and TRBJ2-1, with TRBD1 matching 11 bases. V lost 4 bases to trimming and J lost 8 bases; unmatched junction nucleotides: 16. CDR3 length equals 18 residues. The germline CDR1 and CDR2 sequences are MDHEN and SYDVKM. The CDR3, as DNA: TGTGCCAGCAGTTCAGAAACACCGGGACAGGGGGTGATTTATGAGCAGTTCTTC. Translated: CASSSETPGQGVIYEQFF.

This rearrangement joins TRBV6-5 to TRBJ1-2; TRBD1 is a possible D gene (5 bases). Germline V gene sequence: CDR1 MNHEY, CDR2 SVGAGI. The CDR3 loop spans 12 amino acids. V lost 4 bases, J lost 8 bases, and 11 bases lay in between. The chain's CDR3 is CASSFGTWGYTF. CDR3 nucleotide sequence: TGTGCCAGCAGTTTTGGGACGTGGGGCTACACCTTC.

The chain carries TRBV6-5 and TRBJ1-4, with a tentative D call TRBD1 (6 bases). Trimming left V 0 bases short and J 4 bases short, with 9 bases between. Germline CDR1 MNHEY, CDR2 SVGAGI. CDR3 size: 15 residues. The chain's CDR3 is CASSYSQGLNEKLFF. CDR3 nucleotides: TGTGCCAGCAGTTACTCCCAGGGGCTTAATGAAAAACTGTTTTTT.

The rearrangement links TRBV4-2 to TRBJ2-3; D is perhaps TRBD1 (6 bases). Germline CDR1 and CDR2: LGHNA and YNFKEQ. With 4 bases removed from V and 5 bases from J, the gap between germline ends came to 22 bases. CDR3 size: 17 residues. The CDR3: CASSPSLGGSDRDTQYF. CDR3 bases: TGTGCCAGCAGCCCATCCTTAGGGGGATCGGATCGAGATACGCAGTATTTT.

The V call is TRBV25-1, the J call TRBJ2-7; D remains ambiguous. V was pared by 5 bases and J by 6 bases, with 5 bases between. Germline CDR1 reads MGHDK; CDR2 reads SYGVNS. This CDR3 region has 10 residues. The CDR3 reads CASSQGEQYF. The DNA of the CDR3 is TGTGCCAGCAGTCAAGGCGAGCAGTACTTC.

On this clone itself: The same CDR3 arises from other DNA sequences in this sample as well. The chain is built from TRBV9 and TRBJ2-2; TRBD1 agrees at 9 bases. The V and J ends lost 3 bases and 2 bases, in that order; junction bases with no gene match: 8. Germline-derived CDR1 and CDR2 are SGDLS and YYNGEE. This CDR3 region has 17 residues. CDR3 DNA sequence: TGTGCCAGCAGCGGGAGGACAGGGGAGGGTAACACCGGGGAGCTGTTTTTT. Translation gives CASSGRTGEGNTGELFF.

This clone occurred a few times. J is TRBJ1-1 and V is TRBV11-2; no clear D. The CDR3 covers 13 residues. Germline CDR1 SGHAT, CDR2 FQNNGV. Trimming removed 4 bases from V and 1 base from J, with 7 bases in between. CDR3 coding DNA: TGTGCCAGCAGCTCCTCCAAGAACACTGAAGCTTTCTTT. Encoded protein: CASSSSKNTEAFF.

The chain is built from TRBV5-8 and TRBJ2-1, with D perhaps TRBD2 (5 bases). The germline V and J ends were trimmed by 4 bases and 5 bases, with 19 bases remaining between them. CDR3 length: 16 residues. Germline values: CDR1 SGHTS, CDR2 YDEGEE. CDR3 loop: CASSPGGFLDHNEQFF. In DNA form, the CDR3 reads TGTGCCAGCAGCCCCGGAGGCTTTCTGGACCACAATGAGCAGTTCTTC.

In this sample, this clone turned up a few times. The V and J genes are TRBV9 and TRBJ2-3, with TRBD1 as a possible D gene (5 bases). Looked up from germline, CDR1 is SGDLS and CDR2 is YYNGEE. The CDR3 sequence is 15 residues long. V lost 0 bases and J lost 5, with 13 bases in between. Written as DNA, the CDR3 is TGTGCCAGCAGCGTAGAGCCAGGGCTCGTAGATACGCAGTATTTT. It codes for CASSVEPGLVDTQYF.

V and J are TRBV2 and TRBJ2-3, with TRBD1 as a possible D gene (6 bases). Trimming removed 3 bases from V and 2 bases from J, with 15 bases in between. The CDR3 runs 16 residues. The V gene's germline CDR1 is SNHLY and CDR2 FYNNEI. The CDR3 protein is CASSDDRFQSTDTQYF. The CDR3 DNA reads TGTGCCAGCAGTGATGACAGGTTTCAATCCACAGATACGCAGTATTTT.

V is TRBV29-1 and J is TRBJ2-1; TRBD2 agrees at 7 bases. The germline V gene has CDR1 SQVTM and CDR2 ANQGSEA. Losses at the gene ends were 5 bases for V and 9 bases for J; bases not matched to a gene: 10. The CDR3 has 13 amino acids. The CDR3 reads CSVRGTNAGEQFF. For the CDR3, the DNA is TGCAGCGTTCGAGGGACTAACGCGGGTGAGCAGTTCTTC.

The gene calls are TRBV9 and TRBJ1-2, with D perhaps matching TRBD1 (6 bases). The germline CDR1 and CDR2 sequences are SGDLS and YYNGEE. V was shortened by 3 bases and J by 2 bases, with 14 bases between the two germline ends. The CDR3 is 15 residues long. The CDR3 DNA sequence: TGTGCCAGCAGCGGTACAGGGCCCCTCAACTATGGCTACACCTTC. As protein: CASSGTGPLNYGYTF.

DNA of the CDR3: TGTGCCAGCAGTTTTGCCGCCGACAGGGCCACCACAGATACGCAGTATTTT. Translating it yields CASSFAADRATTDTQYF. The chain is built from TRBV28 and TRBJ2-3, with 7 bases aligning to TRBD1. CDR1 is MDHEN, CDR2 SYDVKM, per germline. The CDR3 length is 17 residues. V lost 3 bases to trimming and J lost 2 bases; unmatched junction nucleotides: 11.

The chain combines TRBV2 with TRBJ1-1; no definite D call. Germline assignment: CDR1 SNHLY and CDR2 FYNNEI. Between the trimmed V and J ends, which lost 6 bases and 6 bases, there was a span of 5 bases. This CDR3 contains 10 residues. CDR3 nucleotides: TGTGCCAGCAGCATCGCTGAAGCTTTCTTT. Protein product: CASSIAEAFF.

This chain joins TRBV19 and TRBJ2-7, with 11 bases lining up with TRBD2. The V gene end was trimmed by 6 bases and the J gene end by 7 bases; junction bases not matched to a gene: 14. In germline, CDR1 is LNHDA, CDR2 SQIVND (reference sequence). This CDR3 spans 16 amino acids. The chain's CDR3 is CASSPQLGGLAAEQYF. In nucleotides, the CDR3 is TGTGCCAGTAGCCCACAGTTGGGGGGACTAGCGGCTGAGCAGTACTTC.

This chain connects TRBV7-6 to TRBJ2-5, with a weak D call TRBD2 (5 bases). Germline-derived CDR1 and CDR2 are SGHVS and FNYEAQ. This CDR3 is 16 amino acids long. With 5 bases removed from V and 3 bases from J, the gap between germline ends came to 19 bases. CDR3 DNA: TGTGCCAGCAGCGGCCCGGTCGAGAGGGTAGAAGAGACCCAGTACTTC. It translates to CASSGPVERVEETQYF.

CDR3 coding DNA: TGTGCCAGCAGTGTCGGGGTTACTAGCACAGATACGCAGTATTTT. Its protein is CASSVGVTSTDTQYF. The V and J genes are TRBV2 and TRBJ2-3, with D possibly TRBD2 on 5 matching bases. The V end was cut by 4 bases, the J end by 0 bases, with 11 bases between. Germline loops: CDR1 SNHLY, CDR2 FYNNEI. The CDR3 totals 15 residues.

The chain carries TRBV11-2 and TRBJ2-1, with D hard to call. Germline assignment: CDR1 SGHAT and CDR2 FQNNGV. Trimming removed 5 bases at V and 3 bases at J, with 20 bases between. CDR3 size: 17 residues. CDR3 amino acids: CASSLGMLGRRYNEQFF. DNA for the CDR3: TGTGCCAGCAGCCTAGGGATGTTGGGAAGACGCTACAATGAGCAGTTCTTC.

This chain uses TRBV6-1 with TRBJ1-5; TRBD1 might be the D (5 bases). Trimming took off 4 bases at V and 4 bases at J, with 17 bases between the two ends. The CDR3 has 16 residues. Germline lookup yields CDR1 MNHNS and CDR2 SASEGT. CDR3 nucleotide sequence: TGTGCCAGCAGTGTTTGGGGCAGGGACGTGAATCAGCCCCAGCATTTT. Translation gives CASSVWGRDVNQPQHF.

The V and J genes are TRBV9 and TRBJ2-3; D remains ambiguous. Trimming stripped 0 bases from V and 2 bases from J, with 7 bases between. Germline-derived CDR1 and CDR2 are SGDLS and YYNGEE. This CDR3 has 14 residues. Here the CDR3 reads CASSVDSITDTQYF. In DNA form, the CDR3 reads TGTGCCAGCAGCGTAGACTCGATCACAGATACGCAGTATTTT.

The gene calls are TRBV7-9 and TRBJ2-7; D is unresolved. Germline assignment: CDR1 SEHNR and CDR2 FQNEAQ (reference sequence). The CDR3 length is 12 residues. V lost 3 bases, J lost 1 base, and 4 bases lay in between. The CDR3 sequence is CASSFWSYEQYF. CDR3 nucleotide sequence: TGTGCCAGCAGCTTTTGGTCCTACGAGCAGTACTTC.

This rearrangement joins TRBV11-3 to TRBJ1-2; TRBD1 aligns across 7 bases. The V segment lost 1 base and the J segment 8 bases; nucleotides outside the gene matches: 4. CDR3 length equals 13 residues. CDR1 and CDR2 from the germline V gene are SGHNT and YENEEA. CDR3 sequence (DNA): TGTGCCAGCAGCTTAGTGACAGGGAGGGGCTACACCTTC. Residues: CASSLVTGRGYTF.